This section outlines one T cell receptor (beta chain) sequence together with its context. The data are from a study of cytomegalovirus exposure and HLA in healthy donors. The PCR ran on 60 Vbeta and 13 Jbeta primers. Sequenced by immunoSEQ multiplex PCR; TCRdb stores in-frame clones only, minus some. The repertoire table contains about 150,000 clones. CDR3 length: 15 residues. V gave up 8 bases and J gave up 6 bases; unmatched junction bases: 6. CDR1 is KGHSH, CDR2 LQKENI, per germline. The clonotype comes from a woman between 50 and 59 years old in good health and CMV-seronegative. The rearrangement joins TRBV18 to TRBJ2-1, with 14 nucleotides matching TRBD2. Material: PBMCs. The CDR3 DNA reads TGTGCCAGCGACCCCGGACTAGCGGGAGGCAATGAGCAGTTCTTC. Translation: CASDPGLAGGNEQFF.